Below are 21 T cell receptor beta chains sequenced from a single sample in a study of PD-1 blockade in classical Hodgkin lymphoma. TCRdb keeps only in-frame clones here, not all; method: immunoSEQ multiplex PCR. The top ten clones hold 15% to 20% of a sample with some 19,000 clones, over 65% of them seen once. Described time point: cycle 4 day 1 (C4D1), after more than 5 weeks of nivolumab. Every patient experienced relapse after autologous stem cell transplantation, and brentuximab vedotin exposure varied. The sequences come from peripheral blood mononuclear cells (PBMCs), collected before the fourth cycle of nivolumab. These receptors were taken from a human donor with classical Hodgkin lymphoma.

The chain joins TRBV10-1 to TRBJ2-7, with TRBD1 matching 8 bases. Per the germline V gene, CDR1 is WNHNN and CDR2 is SYGVQD (reference sequence). The CDR3 loop spans 15 amino acids. V lost 2 bases to trimming and J lost 9 bases; unmatched junction nucleotides: 12. In nucleotides, the CDR3 is TGCGCCAGCAGTGAGGGATGGACAGGGCCCGACGCGCAGTACTTC. Its translation: CASSEGWTGPDAQYF.

The genes are TRBV7-2 and TRBJ2-5, with 10 bases aligning to TRBD2. CDR1 and CDR2 from the germline V gene are SGHTA and FQGNSA. The CDR3 is 14 residues long. J was trimmed by 9 bases and V by 5 bases; bases with no gene match: 9. CDR3 sequence reads: CASSRVPTSGSQYF. CDR3 DNA sequence: TGTGCCAGCAGCCGCGTCCCGACTAGCGGGTCCCAGTACTTC.

The count of this clone is one. The chain employs TRBV6-5 and TRBJ1-1; tentatively, D is TRBD1 (5 bases). The CDR3 sequence is 15 residues long. CDR1 MNHEY and CDR2 SVGAGI come from the germline V gene. V was trimmed by 1 base and J by 6 bases, leaving 15 bases between them. The CDR3: CASSYLGRGGAEAFF. CDR3 DNA sequence: TGTGCCAGCAGTTACTTGGGACGGGGAGGCGCTGAAGCTTTCTTT.

This chain links TRBV7-8 with TRBJ2-7; the D gene is possibly TRBD1 (7 bases). This CDR3 comprises 13 residues. Trimming removed 3 bases from V and 9 bases from J, with 15 bases in between. In germline, CDR1 is SGHVS, CDR2 FQNEAQ. CDR3 amino acids: CASSLGGQSVQYF. As DNA, the CDR3 is TGTGCCAGCAGCTTGGGGGGACAGTCGGTGCAGTACTTC.

The J gene is TRBJ2-1, the V gene TRBV15; D might be TRBD1 (8 bases). Germline CDR1 is LNHNV and CDR2 is YYDKDF (reference sequence). Between the trimmed V and J ends, which lost 3 bases and 6 bases, there was a span of 15 bases. The CDR3 has 15 residues. CDR3 bases: TGTGCCACCAGCAGGACAGGGGCGGGGGCCAATGAGCAGTTCTTC. Translating gives CATSRTGAGANEQFF.

The chain links TRBV25-1 to TRBJ2-3; 10 bases fit TRBD1. The V and J ends lost 2 bases and 4 bases, in that order; junction bases with no gene match: 3. The length of the CDR3 is 15 residues. Germline values: CDR1 MGHDK, CDR2 SYGVNS. This CDR3 is CASSERTGGADTQYF. CDR3 nucleotides: TGTGCCAGCAGTGAAAGGACAGGGGGAGCAGATACGCAGTATTTT.

The V gene is TRBV7-9, the J gene TRBJ2-5; TRBD1 aligns across 7 bases. V shed 5 bases, J shed 5 bases, and the junction held 17 bases outside the gene matches. This CDR3 comprises 17 residues. Per germline, CDR1 SEHNR and CDR2 FQNEAQ (reference sequence). The CDR3 region is CASSPKYLQGSYETQYF. The CDR3 nucleotides read TGTGCCAGCAGCCCTAAATACCTACAGGGGTCGTATGAGACCCAGTACTTC.

The chain uses TRBV6-1 and TRBJ1-5; a weak D match, TRBD1 (6 bases). The CDR3 length is 13 residues. Germline V CDR1 and CDR2: MNHNS, SASEGT. V lost 10 bases to trimming and J lost 4 bases, with 14 bases between them. CDR3 DNA sequence: TGTGCCAAAGTTTCAGGGGCAAATCAGCCCCAGCATTTT. Translated: CAKVSGANQPQHF.

The J gene is TRBJ2-5, the V gene TRBV29-1, with 7 positions matching TRBD2. CDR3 length equals 15 residues. V gave up 2 bases and J gave up 4 bases; unmatched junction bases: 10. The germline CDR1 and CDR2 sequences are SQVTM and ANQGSEA. The CDR3 protein is CSVEIVGGLLETQYF. The CDR3, as DNA: TGCAGCGTTGAAATAGTGGGAGGGCTCTTAGAGACCCAGTACTTC.

The rearrangement uses TRBV7-2 and TRBJ1-2; tentative D call: TRBD1 (5 bases). V was pared by 0 bases and J by 1 base, with 9 bases between. The germline V gene has CDR1 SGHTA and CDR2 FQGNSA. CDR3 length: 15 residues. The CDR3 DNA reads TGTGCCAGCAGCTTAGCTGCAGGGAGTAACTATGGCTACACCTTC. Translating it yields CASSLAAGSNYGYTF.

The rearrangement joins TRBV19 to TRBJ1-5, with D perhaps TRBD1 (6 bases). V gave up 4 bases and J gave up 0 bases, with 16 bases separating them. The CDR3 contains 17 residues. Germline V gives CDR1 LNHDA, CDR2 SQIVND (reference sequence). The CDR3 loop is CASSTTRTENSNQPQHF. DNA for the CDR3: TGTGCCAGTAGTACTACCCGGACAGAAAATAGCAATCAGCCCCAGCATTTT.

This clone was detected only a few times. The chain employs TRBV10-2 and TRBJ2-7, with 11 bases matching TRBD2. The V gene's germline CDR1 is WSHSY and CDR2 SAAADI. This CDR3 is 16 amino acids long. The V gene end was trimmed by 5 bases and the J gene end by 2 bases; junction bases not matched to a gene: 8. The CDR3 protein is CASSNLGTSGTYEQYF. DNA for the CDR3: TGCGCCAGCAGTAACCTCGGGACTAGCGGAACCTACGAGCAGTACTTC.

This chain links TRBV28 with TRBJ2-6, with TRBD1 matching 7 bases. There are 15 residues in the CDR3. V lost 8 bases to trimming and J lost 1 base; unmatched junction nucleotides: 5. Germline CDR1 reads MDHEN; CDR2 reads SYDVKM. The CDR3 sequence: CASHKQGSGANVLTF. The CDR3 coding sequence is TGTGCCAGCCATAAACAGGGGTCTGGGGCCAACGTCCTGACTTTC.

The V gene is TRBV27, the J gene TRBJ2-7, with a possible D match to TRBD2 (6 bases). The CDR3 covers 14 residues. Per the germline V gene, CDR1 is MNHEY and CDR2 is SMNVEV (reference sequence). Trimming took 4 bases from V and 6 from J, leaving 16 bases between them. The CDR3 region is CASSSFGGTGEQYF. DNA of the CDR3: TGTGCCAGCAGTTCTTTTGGGGGGACGGGCGAGCAGTACTTC.

This clone was counted only a few times. The V gene is TRBV30, the J gene TRBJ2-3; D uncertain. Germline V CDR1 and CDR2: GTSNPN, SVGIG (reference sequence). The CDR3 runs 11 residues. The ends were cut back, 0 bases at V and 6 bases at J, with 4 bases in the middle. The CDR3 nucleotides are TGTGCCTGGAGTGTTTTGGATACGCAGTATTTT. It translates to CAWSVLDTQYF.

This clone has a single count. The chain recombines TRBV29-1 with TRBJ1-1; D is possibly TRBD1 (6 bases). The CDR3 covers 12 residues. The germline V and J ends were trimmed by 7 bases and 5 bases, with 14 bases remaining between them. CDR1 and CDR2 (germline): SQVTM, ANQGSEA. CDR3 sequence reads: CSALRGRTEAFF. CDR3 bases: TGCAGCGCCCTCAGGGGTCGGACTGAAGCTTTCTTT.

This clone turned up a few times. V gene TRBV15 combines with J gene TRBJ1-5, with 8 bases aligning to TRBD1. The germline V gene has CDR1 LNHNV and CDR2 YYDKDF (reference sequence). There are 15 residues in the CDR3. After removal of 1 base from V and 4 bases from J, the junction contained 3 bases not matched to a gene. The CDR3, as DNA: TGTGCCACCAGCAGAGTGTGGACAGGGAATCAGCCCCAGCATTTT. Translated, it gives CATSRVWTGNQPQHF.

The CDR3 spells CASSQRLGANTIYF. As DNA, the CDR3 is TGCGCCAGCAGCCAACGGTTGGGGGCAAACACCATATATTTT. The chain recombines TRBV4-1 with TRBJ1-3; possible D gene TRBD1, 6 bases. The CDR3 is 14 residues long. Trimming pared 2 bases from V and 6 bases from J, leaving 11 bases between. Germline V lookup: CDR1 MGHRA, CDR2 YSYEKL.

In its sample, this clone was seen a few times. The chain combines TRBV2 with TRBJ2-5; D is uncertain. V lost 6 bases and J 1 base, leaving 6 bases between the germline ends. Germline loops: CDR1 SNHLY, CDR2 FYNNEI. This CDR3 is built from 12 residues. The CDR3: CASSPFQETQYF. As DNA, the CDR3 is TGTGCCAGCAGCCCCTTCCAAGAGACCCAGTACTTC.

This clone has just a few counts. This chain connects TRBV6-5 to TRBJ1-5; D might be TRBD1 (6 bases). Trimming cost V 6 bases and J 1 base, with 13 bases left between them. This CDR3 contains 15 residues. The germline CDR1 and CDR2 sequences are MNHEY and SVGAGI. The DNA for the CDR3 is TGTGCCAGCAGGCCCGACAGGAGAAGCAATCAGCCCCAGCATTTT. The encoded protein is CASRPDRRSNQPQHF.

The chain links TRBV7-6 to TRBJ2-1; 8 bases agree with TRBD1. The junction had 6 bases not matched to a gene; V was cut back by 0 bases and J by 8 bases. The CDR3 is 15 amino acids. Germline V gene sequence: CDR1 SGHVS, CDR2 FNYEAQ. This chain's CDR3 is CASSLAGTGRDEQFF. Written as DNA, the CDR3 is TGTGCCAGCAGCTTAGCGGGGACAGGCAGGGATGAGCAGTTCTTC.